This T cell receptor beta chain appears in the sequencing data of a study of regulatory T cells in long-lasting Graves disease. Time point in this sample: persistent/refractory GD, antithyroid drugs over 5 years with positive TRAb. Scientists built the TCR library using RNA that was extracted from PBMCs. Trimming stripped 2 bases from V and 1 base from J, with 11 bases between. Germline CDR1 reads GTSNPN; CDR2 reads SVGIG (reference sequence). The CDR3 extends over 14 amino acids. Assembly of TCR beta libraries relied on iRepertoire HTBI primers together with Arm-PCR of CDR3 regions. TCRdb itself ran the multiplex PCR reads through MiXCR, one entry per CDR3 protein. The sample lists 500,000 to 700,000 distinct CDR3 sequences; around 32% were seen once.

This sequence was found in a female donor with Graves disease. The gene calls are TRBV30 and TRBJ1-1; D is uncertain. Sequencing used peripheral blood mononuclear cells (PBMCs), obtained when the disease was refractory, from a patient treated with antithyroid drugs. Written as DNA, the CDR3 is TGTGCCTGGAGTCGAGGGCAACCGAACACTGAAGCTTTCTTT. Its protein product is CAWSRGQPNTEAFF.